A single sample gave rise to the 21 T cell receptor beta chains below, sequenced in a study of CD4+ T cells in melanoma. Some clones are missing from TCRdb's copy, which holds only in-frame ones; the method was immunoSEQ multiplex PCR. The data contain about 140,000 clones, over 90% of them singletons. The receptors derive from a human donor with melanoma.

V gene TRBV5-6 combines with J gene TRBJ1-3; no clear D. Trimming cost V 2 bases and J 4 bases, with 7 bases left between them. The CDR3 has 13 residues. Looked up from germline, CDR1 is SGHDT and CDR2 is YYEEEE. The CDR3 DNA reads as TGTGCCAGCAGCTTTTCGGCCGGAAACACCATATATTTT. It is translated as CASSFSAGNTIYF.

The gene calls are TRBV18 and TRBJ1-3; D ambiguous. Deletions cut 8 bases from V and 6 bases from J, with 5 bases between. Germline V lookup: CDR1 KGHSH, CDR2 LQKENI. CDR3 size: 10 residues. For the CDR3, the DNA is TGTGCCAGCCGCGCAAACACCATATATTTT. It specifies CASRANTIYF.

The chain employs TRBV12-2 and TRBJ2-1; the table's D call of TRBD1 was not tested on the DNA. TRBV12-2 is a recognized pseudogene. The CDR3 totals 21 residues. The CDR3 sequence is CASRRRLRDRIHPSSYNEQFF. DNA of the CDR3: TGTGCAAGTCGCCGGAGACTACGGGACAGGATACATCCCAGCTCCTACAATGAGCAGTTCTTC.

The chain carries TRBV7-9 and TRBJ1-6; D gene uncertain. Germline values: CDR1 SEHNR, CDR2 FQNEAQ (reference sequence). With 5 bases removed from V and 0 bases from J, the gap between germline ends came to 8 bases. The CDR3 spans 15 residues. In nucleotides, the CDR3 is TGTGCCAGCAGCACCCAAAGCTCCTATAATTCACCCCTCCACTTT. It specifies CASSTQSSYNSPLHF.

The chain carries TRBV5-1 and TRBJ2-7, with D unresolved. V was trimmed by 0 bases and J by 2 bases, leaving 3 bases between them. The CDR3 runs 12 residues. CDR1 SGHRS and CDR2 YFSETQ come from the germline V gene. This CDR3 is CASSLGAYEQYF. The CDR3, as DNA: TGCGCCAGCAGCTTGGGGGCCTACGAGCAGTACTTC.

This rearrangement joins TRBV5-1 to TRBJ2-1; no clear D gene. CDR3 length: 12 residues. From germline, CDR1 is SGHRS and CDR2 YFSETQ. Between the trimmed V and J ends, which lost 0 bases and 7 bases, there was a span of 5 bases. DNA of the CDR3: TGCGCCAGCAGCTTGGAGGTAAATGAGCAGTTCTTC. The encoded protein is CASSLEVNEQFF.

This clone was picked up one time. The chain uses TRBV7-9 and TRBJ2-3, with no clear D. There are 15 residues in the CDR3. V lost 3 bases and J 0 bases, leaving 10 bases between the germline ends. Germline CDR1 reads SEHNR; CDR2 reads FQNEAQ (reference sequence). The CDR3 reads CASSFYGTSTDTQYF. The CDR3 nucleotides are TGTGCCAGCAGCTTCTACGGTACTAGCACAGATACGCAGTATTTT.

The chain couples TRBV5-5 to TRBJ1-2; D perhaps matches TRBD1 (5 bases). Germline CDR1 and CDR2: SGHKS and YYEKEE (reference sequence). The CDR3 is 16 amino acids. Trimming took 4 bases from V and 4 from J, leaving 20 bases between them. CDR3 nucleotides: TGTGCCAGCAGCCACCTAATTACCCGGGGCTCCTATGGCTACACCTTC. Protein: CASSHLITRGSYGYTF. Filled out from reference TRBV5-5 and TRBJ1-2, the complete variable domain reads DAGVTQSPTHLIKTRGQQVTLRCSPISGHKSVSWYQQVLGQGPQFIFQYYEKEERGRGNFPDRFSARQFPNYSSELNVNALLLGDSALYLCASSHLITRGSYGYTFGSGTRLTVV.

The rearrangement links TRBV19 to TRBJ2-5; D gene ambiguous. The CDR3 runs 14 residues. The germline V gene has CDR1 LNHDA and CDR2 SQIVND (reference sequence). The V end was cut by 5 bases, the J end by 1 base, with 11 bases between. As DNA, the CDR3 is TGTGCCAGTAGTGGTAGTGCTTTCCAAGAGACCCAGTACTTC. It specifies CASSGSAFQETQYF.

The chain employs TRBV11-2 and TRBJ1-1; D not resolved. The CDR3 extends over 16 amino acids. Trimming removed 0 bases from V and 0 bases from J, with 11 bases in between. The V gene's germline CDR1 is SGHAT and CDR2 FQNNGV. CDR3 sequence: CASSLEFGKMNTEAFF. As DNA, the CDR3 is TGTGCCAGCAGCTTAGAGTTTGGGAAAATGAACACTGAAGCTTTCTTT.

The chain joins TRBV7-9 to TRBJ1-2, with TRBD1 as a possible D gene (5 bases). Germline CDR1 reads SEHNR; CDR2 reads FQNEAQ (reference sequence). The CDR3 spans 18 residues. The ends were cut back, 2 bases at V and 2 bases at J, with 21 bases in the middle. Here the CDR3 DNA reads TGTGCCAGCAGCTTATATTTGGGGGTCGGTTATCTAAACTATGGCTACACCTTC. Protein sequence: CASSLYLGVGYLNYGYTF.

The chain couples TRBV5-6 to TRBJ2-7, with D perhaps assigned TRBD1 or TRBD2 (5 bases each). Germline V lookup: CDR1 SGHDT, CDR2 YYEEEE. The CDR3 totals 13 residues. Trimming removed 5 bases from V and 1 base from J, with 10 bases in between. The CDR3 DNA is TGTGCCAGCAGTTGGGACCTGTCCTACGAGCAGTACTTC. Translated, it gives CASSWDLSYEQYF.

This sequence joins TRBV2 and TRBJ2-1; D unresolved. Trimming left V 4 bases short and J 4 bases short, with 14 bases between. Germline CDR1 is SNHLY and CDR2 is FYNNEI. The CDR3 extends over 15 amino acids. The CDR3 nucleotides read TGTGCCAGCAGTGTCTCGAGCCCCAGTTACAATGAGCAGTTCTTC. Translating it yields CASSVSSPSYNEQFF.

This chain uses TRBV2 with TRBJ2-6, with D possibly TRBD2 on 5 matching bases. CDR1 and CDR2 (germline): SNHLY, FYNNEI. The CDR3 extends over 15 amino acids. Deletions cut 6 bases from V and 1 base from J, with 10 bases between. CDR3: CASRSRVSGANVLTF. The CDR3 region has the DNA TGTGCCAGCAGGTCGAGGGTATCTGGGGCCAACGTCCTGACTTTC.

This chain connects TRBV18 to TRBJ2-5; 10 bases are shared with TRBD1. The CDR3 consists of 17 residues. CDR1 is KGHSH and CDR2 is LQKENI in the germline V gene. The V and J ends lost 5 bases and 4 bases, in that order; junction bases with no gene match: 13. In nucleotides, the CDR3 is TGTGCCAGCTCAACTCTCTCCGGGACAGGGGCCGGAGAGACCCAGTACTTC. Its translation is CASSTLSGTGAGETQYF.

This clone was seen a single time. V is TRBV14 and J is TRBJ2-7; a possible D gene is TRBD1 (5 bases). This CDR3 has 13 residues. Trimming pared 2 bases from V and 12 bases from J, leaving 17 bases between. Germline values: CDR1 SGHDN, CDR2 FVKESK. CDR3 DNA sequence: TGTGCCAGCAGCCAACAAGCCGGCACTGACAGGTACTTC. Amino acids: CASSQQAGTDRYF.

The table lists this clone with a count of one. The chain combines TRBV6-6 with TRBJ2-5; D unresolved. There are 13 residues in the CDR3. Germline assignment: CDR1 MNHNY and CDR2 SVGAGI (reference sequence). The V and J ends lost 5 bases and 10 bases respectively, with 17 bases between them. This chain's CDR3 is CASSPGVYGVQYF. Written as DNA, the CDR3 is TGTGCCAGCAGTCCCGGCGTTTATGGGGTCCAGTACTTC.

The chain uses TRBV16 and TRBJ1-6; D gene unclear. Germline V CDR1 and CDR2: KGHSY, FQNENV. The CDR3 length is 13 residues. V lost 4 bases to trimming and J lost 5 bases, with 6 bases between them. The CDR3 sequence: CASSPAHNSPLHF. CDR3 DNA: TGTGCCAGCAGCCCGGCCCATAATTCACCCCTCCACTTT.

DNA for the CDR3: TGTGCCAGCTACTCGCAGGGAAAACTGTTTTTT. It yields the protein CASYSQGKLFF. The chain has TRBV6-1 and TRBJ1-4; D perhaps matches TRBD1 (5 bases). Germline loops: CDR1 MNHNS, CDR2 SASEGT. V was shortened by 8 bases and J by 10 bases, with 11 bases between the two germline ends. This CDR3 region has 11 residues.

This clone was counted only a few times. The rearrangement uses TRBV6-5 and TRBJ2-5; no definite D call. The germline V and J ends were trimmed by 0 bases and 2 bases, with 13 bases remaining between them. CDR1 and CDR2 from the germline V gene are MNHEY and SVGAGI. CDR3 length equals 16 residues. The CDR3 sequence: CASSYSPTFGQETQYF. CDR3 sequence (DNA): TGTGCCAGCAGTTACTCTCCGACTTTCGGACAAGAGACCCAGTACTTC.

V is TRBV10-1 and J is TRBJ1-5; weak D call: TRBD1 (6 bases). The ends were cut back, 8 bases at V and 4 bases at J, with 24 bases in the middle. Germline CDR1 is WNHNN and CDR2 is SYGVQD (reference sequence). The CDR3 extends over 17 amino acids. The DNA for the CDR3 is TGCGCCAGCTCAGCGTTGAGACAGGAGCCACCTAATCAGCCCCAGCATTTT. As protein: CASSALRQEPPNQPQHF.